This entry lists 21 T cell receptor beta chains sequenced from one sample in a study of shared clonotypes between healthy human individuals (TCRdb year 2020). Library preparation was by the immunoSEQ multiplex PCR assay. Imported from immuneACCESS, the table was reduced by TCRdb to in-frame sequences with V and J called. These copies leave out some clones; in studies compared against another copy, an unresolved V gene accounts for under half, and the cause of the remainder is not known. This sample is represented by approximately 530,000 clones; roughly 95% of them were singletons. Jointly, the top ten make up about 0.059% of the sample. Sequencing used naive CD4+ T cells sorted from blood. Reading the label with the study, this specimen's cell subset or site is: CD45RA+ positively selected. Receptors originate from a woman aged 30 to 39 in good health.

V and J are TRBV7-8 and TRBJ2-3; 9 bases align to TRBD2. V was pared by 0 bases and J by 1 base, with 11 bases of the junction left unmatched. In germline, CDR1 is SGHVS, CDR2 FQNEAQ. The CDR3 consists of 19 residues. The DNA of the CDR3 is TGTGCCAGCAGCTTAGCGTGGCGCGGGAGGGCCCTTGGCACAGATACGCAGTATTTT. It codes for CASSLAWRGRALGTDTQYF.

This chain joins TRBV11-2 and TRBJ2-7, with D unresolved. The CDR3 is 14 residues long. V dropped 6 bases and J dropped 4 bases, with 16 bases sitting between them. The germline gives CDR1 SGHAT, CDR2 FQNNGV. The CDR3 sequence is CASRVPGRFYEQYF. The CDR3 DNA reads TGTGCCAGCAGAGTTCCTGGCAGGTTTTACGAGCAGTACTTC. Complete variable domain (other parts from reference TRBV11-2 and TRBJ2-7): EAGVAQSPRYKIIEKRQSVAFWCNPISGHATLYWYQQILGQGPKLLIQFQNNGVVDDSQLPKDRFSAERLKGVDSTLKIQPAKLEDSAVYLCASRVPGRFYEQYFGPGTRLTVT.

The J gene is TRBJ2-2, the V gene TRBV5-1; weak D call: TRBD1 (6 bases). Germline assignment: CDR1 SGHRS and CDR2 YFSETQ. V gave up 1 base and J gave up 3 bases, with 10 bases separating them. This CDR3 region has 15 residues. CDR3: CASSLTGRDTGELFF. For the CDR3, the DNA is TGCGCCAGCAGCTTGACAGGGCGAGACACCGGGGAGCTGTTTTTT.

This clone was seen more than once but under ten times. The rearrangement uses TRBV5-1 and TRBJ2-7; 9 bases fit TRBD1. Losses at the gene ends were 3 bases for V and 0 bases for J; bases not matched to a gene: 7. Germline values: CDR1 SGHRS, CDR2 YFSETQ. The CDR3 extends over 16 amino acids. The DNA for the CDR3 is TGCGCCAGCAGCTGGGGGACAGGGAGGGTCTCCTACGAGCAGTACTTC. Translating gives CASSWGTGRVSYEQYF.

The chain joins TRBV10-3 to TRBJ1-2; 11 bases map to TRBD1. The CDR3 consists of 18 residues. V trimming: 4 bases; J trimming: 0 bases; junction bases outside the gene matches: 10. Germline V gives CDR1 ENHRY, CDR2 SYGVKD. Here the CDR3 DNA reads TGTGCCATCAGTGTACACCCGGGACAGGGGGATTCTAACTATGGCTACACCTTC. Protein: CAISVHPGQGDSNYGYTF.

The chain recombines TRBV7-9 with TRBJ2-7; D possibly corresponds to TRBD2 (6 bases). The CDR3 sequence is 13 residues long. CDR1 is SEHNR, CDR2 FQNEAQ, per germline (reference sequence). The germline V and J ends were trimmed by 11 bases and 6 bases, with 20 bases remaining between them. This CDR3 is CAGRSEGGSEQYF. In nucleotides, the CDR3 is TGTGCCGGGAGGTCGGAGGGAGGAAGCGAGCAGTACTTC.

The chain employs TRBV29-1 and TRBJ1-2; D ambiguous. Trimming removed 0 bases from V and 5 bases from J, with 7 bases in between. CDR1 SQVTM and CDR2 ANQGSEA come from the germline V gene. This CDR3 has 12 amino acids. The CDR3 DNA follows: TGCAGCGTTGAAGATGCCTCGTATGGCTACACCTTC. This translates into CSVEDASYGYTF.

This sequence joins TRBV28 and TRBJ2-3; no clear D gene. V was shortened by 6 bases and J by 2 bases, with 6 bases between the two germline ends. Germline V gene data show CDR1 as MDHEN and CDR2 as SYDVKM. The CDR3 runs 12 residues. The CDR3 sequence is CASRVNTDTQYF. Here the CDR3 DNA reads TGTGCCAGCAGGGTTAACACAGATACGCAGTATTTT.

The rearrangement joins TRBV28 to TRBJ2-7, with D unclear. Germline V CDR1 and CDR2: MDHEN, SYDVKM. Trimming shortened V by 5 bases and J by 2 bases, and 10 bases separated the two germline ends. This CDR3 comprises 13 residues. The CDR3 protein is CASSRTTAYEQYF. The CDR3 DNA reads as TGTGCCAGCAGTCGGACGACCGCCTACGAGCAGTACTTC.

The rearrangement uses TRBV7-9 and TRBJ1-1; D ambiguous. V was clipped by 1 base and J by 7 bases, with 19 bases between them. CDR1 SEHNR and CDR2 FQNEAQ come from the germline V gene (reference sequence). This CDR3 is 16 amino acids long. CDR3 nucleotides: TGTGCCAGCAGCTTAGAGTGGATCCGGGCGTCTAGTGAAGCTTTCTTT. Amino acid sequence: CASSLEWIRASSEAFF.

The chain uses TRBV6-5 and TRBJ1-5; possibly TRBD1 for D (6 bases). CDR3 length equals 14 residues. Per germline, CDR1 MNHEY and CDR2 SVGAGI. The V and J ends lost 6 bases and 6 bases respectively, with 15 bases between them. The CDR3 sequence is CASSLRGVGQPQHF. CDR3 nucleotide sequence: TGTGCCAGCAGCTTGAGGGGGGTCGGTCAGCCCCAGCATTTT.

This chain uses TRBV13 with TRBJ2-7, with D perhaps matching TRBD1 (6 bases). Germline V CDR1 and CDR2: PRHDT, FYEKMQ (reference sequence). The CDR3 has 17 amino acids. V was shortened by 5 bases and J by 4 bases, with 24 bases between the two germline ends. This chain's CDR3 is CASSLRGRGPYFYEQYF. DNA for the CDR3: TGTGCCAGCAGCCTCAGGGGACGTGGCCCTTATTTTTACGAGCAGTACTTC. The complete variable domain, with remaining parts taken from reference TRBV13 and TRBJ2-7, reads AAGVIQSPRHLIKEKRETATLKCYPIPRHDTVYWYQQGPGQDPQFLISFYEKMQSDKGSIPDRFSAQQFSDYHSELNMSSLELGDSALYFCASSLRGRGPYFYEQYFGPGTRLTVT.

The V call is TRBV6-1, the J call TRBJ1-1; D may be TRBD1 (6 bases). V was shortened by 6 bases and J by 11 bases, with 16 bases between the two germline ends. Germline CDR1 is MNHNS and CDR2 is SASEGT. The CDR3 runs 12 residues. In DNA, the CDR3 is TGTGCCAGCAGGGGGGGGGCCCTCCGGGCTTTCTTT. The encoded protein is CASRGGALRAFF.

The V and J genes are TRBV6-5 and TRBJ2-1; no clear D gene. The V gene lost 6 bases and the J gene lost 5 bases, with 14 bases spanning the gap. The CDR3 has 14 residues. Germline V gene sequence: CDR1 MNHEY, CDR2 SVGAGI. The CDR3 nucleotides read TGTGCCAGCAGCCGCGGACCCTCAAACAATGAGCAGTTCTTC. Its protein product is CASSRGPSNNEQFF.

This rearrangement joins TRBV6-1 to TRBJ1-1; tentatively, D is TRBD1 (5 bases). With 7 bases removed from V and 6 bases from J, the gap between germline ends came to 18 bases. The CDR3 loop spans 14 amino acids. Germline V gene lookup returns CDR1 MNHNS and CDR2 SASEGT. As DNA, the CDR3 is TGTGCCAGCACCCCAACCGGGGTACAGGCTGAAGCTTTCTTT. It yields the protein CASTPTGVQAEAFF.

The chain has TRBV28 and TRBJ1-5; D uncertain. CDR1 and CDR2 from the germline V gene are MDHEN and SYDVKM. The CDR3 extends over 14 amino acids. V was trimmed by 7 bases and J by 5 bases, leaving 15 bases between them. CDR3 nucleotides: TGTGCCAGCACTTCTCAGACGGGCGATCAGCCCCAGCATTTT. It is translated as CASTSQTGDQPQHF. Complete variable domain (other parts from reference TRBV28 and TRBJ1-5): DVKVTQSSRYLVKRTGEKVFLECVQDMDHENMFWYRQDPGLGLRLIYFSYDVKMKEKGDIPEGYSVSREKKERFSLILESASTNQTSMYLCASTSQTGDQPQHFGDGTRLSIL.

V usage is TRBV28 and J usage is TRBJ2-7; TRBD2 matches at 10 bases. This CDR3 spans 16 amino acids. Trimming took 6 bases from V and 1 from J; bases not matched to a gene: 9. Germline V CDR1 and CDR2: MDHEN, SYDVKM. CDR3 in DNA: TGTGCCAGCAGGGGAGCCGGGACTAGCGCATCCTACGAGCAGTACTTC. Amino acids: CASRGAGTSASYEQYF.

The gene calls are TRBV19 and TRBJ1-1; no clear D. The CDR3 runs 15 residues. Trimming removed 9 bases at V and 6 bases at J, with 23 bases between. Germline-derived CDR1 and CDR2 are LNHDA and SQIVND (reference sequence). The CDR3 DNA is TGTGCCAGCATAAATAACGCAGGTCACCTTCCTGAAGCTTTCTTT. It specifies CASINNAGHLPEAFF.

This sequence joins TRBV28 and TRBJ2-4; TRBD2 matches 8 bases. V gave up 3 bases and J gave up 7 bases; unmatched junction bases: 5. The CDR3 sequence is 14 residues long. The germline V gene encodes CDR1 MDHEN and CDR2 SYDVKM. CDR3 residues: CASSLASGPNIQYF. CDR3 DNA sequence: TGTGCCAGCAGTTTGGCTAGCGGGCCGAACATTCAGTACTTC.

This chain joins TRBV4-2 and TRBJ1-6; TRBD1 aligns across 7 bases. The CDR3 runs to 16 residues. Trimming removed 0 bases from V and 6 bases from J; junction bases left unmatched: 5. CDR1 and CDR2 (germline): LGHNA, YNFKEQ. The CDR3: CASSQDRGTANSPLHF. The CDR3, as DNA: TGTGCCAGCAGCCAAGATCGGGGGACAGCTAATTCACCCCTCCACTTT.

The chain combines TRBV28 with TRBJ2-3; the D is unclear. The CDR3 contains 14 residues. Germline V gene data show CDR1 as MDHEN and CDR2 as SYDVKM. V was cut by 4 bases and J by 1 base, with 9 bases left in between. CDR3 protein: CASSSRQRTDTQYF. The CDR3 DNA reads TGTGCCAGCAGTTCCCGACAACGCACAGATACGCAGTATTTT.